Presented here are 3 T cell receptor beta chains from one specimen sequenced in a study of T-cell reconstitution after alpha-beta-depleted transplantation in children. Preparing the TCRbeta library involved the use of unique molecular identifiers. TCRdb re-called the PCR reads with MiXCR, one entry per CDR3 protein. The sample includes a few hundred thousand distinct CDR3 sequences, over 10% of them seen just once. The material sequenced was PBMCs, mostly from graft donor cells, taken 360 days after TCRalphabeta/CD19-depleted stem cell transplant. The receptors originated from a male patient younger than 18 who had a stem cell transplant for acute myeloid leukemia, so the T cells may come from the graft donor.

V gene TRBV4-1 combines with J gene TRBJ2-1; D ambiguous. The CDR3 is 17 amino acids. Germline CDR1 reads MGHRA; CDR2 reads YSYEKL. The V gene lost 0 bases and the J gene lost 2 bases, with 14 bases spanning the gap. The CDR3 DNA sequence: TGCGCCAGCAGCCAAGACCCCTGGCAGGCTCCCTACAATGAGCAGTTCTTC. Amino acids: CASSQDPWQAPYNEQFF.

This clonotype was recorded at least ten times. The genes are TRBV6-5 and TRBJ2-7; TRBD2 matches 14 bases. Trimming at V came to 0 bases and at J to 6 bases, leaving 1 base not matched to a gene. The CDR3 runs 15 residues. Germline V gives CDR1 MNHEY, CDR2 SVGAGI. CDR3 in DNA: TGTGCCAGCAGTTACTCTGGACTAGCGGGAGGCGAGCAGTACTTC. Residues: CASSYSGLAGGEQYF.

This clonotype was recorded a few times. The genes are TRBV28 and TRBJ2-3; 12 bases align to TRBD2. The CDR3 has 16 residues. CDR1 MDHEN and CDR2 SYDVKM come from the germline V gene. V lost 3 bases to trimming and J lost 3 bases; unmatched junction nucleotides: 4. The CDR3 sequence is CASSFRLAGVTDTQYF. The CDR3, as DNA: TGTGCCAGCAGTTTCAGACTAGCGGGAGTAACAGATACGCAGTATTTT.